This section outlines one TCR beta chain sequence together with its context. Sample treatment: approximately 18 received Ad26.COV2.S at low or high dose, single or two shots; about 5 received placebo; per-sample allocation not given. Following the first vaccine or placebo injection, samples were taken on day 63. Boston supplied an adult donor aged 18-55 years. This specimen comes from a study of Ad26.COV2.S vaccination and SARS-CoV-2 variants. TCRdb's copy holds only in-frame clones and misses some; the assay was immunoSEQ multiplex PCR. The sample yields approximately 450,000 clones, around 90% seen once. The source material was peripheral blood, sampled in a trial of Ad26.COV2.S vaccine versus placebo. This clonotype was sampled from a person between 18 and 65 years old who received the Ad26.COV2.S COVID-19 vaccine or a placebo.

This CDR3 is CASSQRFNRELNTEAFF. CDR3 DNA: TGCGCCAGCAGCCAACGCTTCAACAGGGAGTTGAACACTGAAGCTTTCTTT. V and J are TRBV4-1 and TRBJ1-1; a weak D match, TRBD1 (6 bases). CDR1 is MGHRA and CDR2 is YSYEKL in the germline V gene. The V end lost 2 bases, the J end lost 0 bases, and 16 bases lay between the germline ends. This CDR3 is built from 17 residues.